The 27 T cell receptor beta chains listed next were all sequenced from one sample in a study of metastatic and nonmetastatic thyroid tumors (dated by TCRdb to about 2020). The library was prepared using PCR. TCRdb lists the instrument as Illumina HiSeq 4000. TCRdb's own reprocessing of the public reads used fastp at Q25 and MiXCR and kept productive beta chains. Within this sample are about 28,000 clones, with 20% to 25% of them counted one time only. Approximately 40% of the sample is held by the ten biggest clonotypes. No patient had received any treatment before thyroid surgery. Sequencing input: blood. These receptors were taken from a female donor with papillary thyroid cancer or a benign thyroid nodule (not recorded which). Some clones in this sample may be carry-over from other donors' samples.

This clone appeared a few times. The V gene is TRBV19, the J gene TRBJ2-7; the D is unclear. Germline-derived CDR1 and CDR2 are LNHDA and SQIVND (reference sequence). Trimming took 5 bases from V and 2 from J, leaving 10 bases between them. This CDR3 is built from 13 residues. CDR3 in amino acids: CASSWGITYEQYF. CDR3 DNA: TGTGCCAGTAGTTGGGGTATCACCTACGAGCAGTACTTC.

In this sample, this clone turned up many times. The V and J genes are TRBV20-1 and TRBJ2-3, with no clear D. This CDR3 region has 17 residues. CDR1 is DFQATT, CDR2 SNEGSKA, per germline (reference sequence). V was pared by 6 bases and J by 0 bases, with 22 bases between. The CDR3 region is CSADLTRPWASTDTQYF. The CDR3 nucleotides are TGCAGTGCCGACCTGACTCGTCCTTGGGCAAGCACAGATACGCAGTATTTT.

The table lists this clone with many counts. J is TRBJ2-3 and V is TRBV19, with TRBD2 identical over 8 bases. CDR1 is LNHDA, CDR2 SQIVND, per germline (reference sequence). With 6 bases clipped from V and 4 bases from J, the junction kept 3 bases outside the gene matches. The CDR3 totals 13 residues. CDR3 protein: CASRAGGPDTQYF. Here the CDR3 DNA reads TGTGCCAGTAGGGCGGGGGGTCCAGATACGCAGTATTTT.

This clone ranks as medium-sized. The chain links TRBV6-1 to TRBJ1-5; D gene uncertain. Germline V gives CDR1 MNHNS, CDR2 SASEGT. V dropped 4 bases and J dropped 4 bases, with 14 bases sitting between them. The CDR3 contains 15 residues. The CDR3 DNA sequence: TGTGCCAGCAGTGGTTGGACGGCAGAAAATCAGCCCCAGCATTTT. Residues: CASSGWTAENQPQHF.

This clone has just a few counts. The rearrangement joins TRBV6-1 to TRBJ1-2; 7 bases are shared with TRBD1. This CDR3 region has 15 residues. The trim removed 6 bases at V and 6 bases at J, leaving 13 bases unmatched. CDR1 is MNHNS and CDR2 is SASEGT in the germline V gene. This CDR3 reads CASSPTGRALNGYTF. The CDR3 coding sequence is TGTGCCAGCAGCCCGACAGGGCGAGCGCTAAATGGCTACACCTTC.

This clone was seen many times. This rearrangement joins TRBV2 to TRBJ2-5, with 7 bases aligning to TRBD2. Germline V gene sequence: CDR1 SNHLY, CDR2 FYNNEI. Trimming removed 4 bases from V and 3 bases from J; junction bases left unmatched: 8. CDR3 size: 15 residues. The CDR3 is CASSGYKSGKETQYF. Written as DNA, the CDR3 is TGTGCCAGCAGTGGATATAAAAGCGGGAAAGAGACCCAGTACTTC. Supplemented by reference TRBV2 and TRBJ2-5, the full variable domain reads EPEVTQTPSHQVTQMGQEVILRCVPISNHLYFYWYRQILGQKVEFLVSFYNNEISEKSEIFDDQFSVERPDGSNFTLKIRSTKLEDSAMYFCASSGYKSGKETQYFGPGTRLLVL.

This clone was seen a few times. V is TRBV28 and J is TRBJ2-3; D uncertain. Germline values: CDR1 MDHEN, CDR2 SYDVKM. Between the trimmed V and J ends, which lost 5 bases and 0 bases, there was a span of 15 bases. This CDR3 region has 16 residues. The CDR3 reads CASSPFIAPSTDTQYF. The CDR3 bases are TGTGCCAGCAGTCCCTTTATCGCGCCCAGCACAGATACGCAGTATTTT.

A note on this clone: A much larger clone lies one base from this, so it may be a read error. V gene TRBV30 combines with J gene TRBJ2-5; no reliable D call. Per the germline V gene, CDR1 is GTSNPN and CDR2 is SVGIG (reference sequence). The CDR3 runs 14 residues. DNA of the CDR3: TGTGCCTGGGGTGTCCCCACGGCGGTGCAGACCCAGTACTTC. This gives the protein CAWGVPTAVQTQYF.

Relative to its sample, this clone is medium-sized. The chain recombines TRBV6-5 with TRBJ2-1; 9 nucleotides agree with TRBD2. V lost 0 bases, J lost 4 bases, and 10 bases stayed unmatched. This CDR3 contains 18 residues. Germline V gene lookup returns CDR1 MNHEY and CDR2 SVGAGI. The CDR3 coding sequence is TGTGCCAGCAGTTACTCGGACCATAGCGGGGGAGATTACAATGAGCAGTTCTTC. Translation gives CASSYSDHSGGDYNEQFF.

The sample holds a few counts of this clone. V usage is TRBV6-1 and J usage is TRBJ1-4; D is unresolved. V was cut by 4 bases and J by 0 bases, with 6 bases left in between. The CDR3 runs to 14 residues. Germline V gene sequence: CDR1 MNHNS, CDR2 SASEGT. The CDR3 loop is CASSGPATNEKLFF. As DNA, the CDR3 is TGTGCCAGCAGTGGACCTGCAACTAATGAAAAACTGTTTTTT.

In its sample, this clone is medium-sized (0.01 to 0.1%). Written as DNA, the CDR3 is TGTGCCAGCAAGTCCAGCGGGAAATATGAGCAGTTCTTC. Amino acids: CASKSSGKYEQFF. The chain links TRBV6-2 or TRBV6-3 to TRBJ2-1, with 7 positions matching TRBD2. This CDR3 contains 13 residues. After removal of 7 bases from V and 8 bases from J, the junction contained 8 bases not matched to a gene. Per germline, CDR1 MNHEY and CDR2 SVGEGT.

This clone counts as medium-sized. J is TRBJ2-6 and V is TRBV19; no definite D call. The V and J ends lost 3 bases and 2 bases respectively, with 8 bases between them. The germline V gene has CDR1 LNHDA and CDR2 SQIVND (reference sequence). The CDR3 has 15 residues. The chain's CDR3 is CASSISGTGANVLTF. The CDR3 DNA sequence: TGTGCCAGTAGTATTTCTGGGACTGGGGCCAACGTCCTGACTTTC.

This rearrangement joins TRBV30 to TRBJ1-1, with TRBD1 as a possible D gene (5 bases). Germline CDR1 reads GTSNPN; CDR2 reads SVGIG (reference sequence). V was shortened by 2 bases and J by 4 bases, with 11 bases between the two germline ends. The CDR3 contains 13 residues. DNA for the CDR3: TGTGCCTGGAGTCCGGGGGGGTTCACTGAAGCTTTCTTT. It yields the protein CAWSPGGFTEAFF. Looking up the rest from reference TRBV30 and TRBJ1-1 gives the full variable domain: SQTIHQWPATLVQPVGSPLSLECTVEGTSNPNLYWYRQAAGRGLQLLFYSVGIGQISSEVPQNLSASRPQDRQFILSSKKLLLSDSGFYLCAWSPGGFTEAFFGQGTRLTVV.

This clone was detected many times. CDR3 nucleotide sequence: TGCGCCACCCCCGGACAGCCGAGCTCCTATAATTCACCCCTCCACTTT. It translates to CATPGQPSSYNSPLHF. V is TRBV10-1 and J is TRBJ1-6, with D perhaps TRBD1 (6 bases). V was shortened by 10 bases and J by 0 bases, with 16 bases between the two germline ends. Per the germline V gene, CDR1 is WNHNN and CDR2 is SYGVQD (reference sequence). This CDR3 is 16 amino acids long.

Many counts were recorded for this clone. The identical CDR3 is also encoded by other nucleotide sequences in the sample. In nucleotides, the CDR3 is TGTGCCAGCAGGCCTCTAGCGGGGAGCTTCCAAGAGACCCAGTACTTC. Protein sequence: CASRPLAGSFQETQYF. The chain uses TRBV28 and TRBJ2-5; 9 positions agree with TRBD2. The germline gives CDR1 MDHEN, CDR2 SYDVKM. V was pared by 6 bases and J by 1 base, with 9 bases of the junction left unmatched. The CDR3 has 16 residues.

This clone was detected a few times. The gene calls are TRBV6-2 or TRBV6-3 and TRBJ2-7, with D perhaps matching TRBD1 or TRBD2 (5 bases each). This CDR3 spans 13 amino acids. Between the trimmed V and J ends, which lost 5 bases and 3 bases, there was a span of 11 bases. The germline CDR1 and CDR2 sequences are MNHEY and SVGEGT. DNA for the CDR3: TGTGCCAGCAGTCGGGACCGACGCTACGAGCAGTACTTC. Amino acids: CASSRDRRYEQYF.

By sample fraction, this clone is medium-sized. The genes are TRBV24-1 and TRBJ1-2; D is ambiguous. Trimming removed 1 base from V and 3 bases from J, with 8 bases in between. CDR1 is KGHDR, CDR2 SFDVKD, per germline. The CDR3 extends over 14 amino acids. The chain's CDR3 is CATSDFGVDYGYTF. Here the CDR3 DNA reads TGTGCCACCAGTGATTTTGGGGTCGACTATGGCTACACCTTC.

The genes are TRBV19 and TRBJ2-3, with D unresolved. V shed 3 bases and J shed 6 bases, with 13 bases lying between them. CDR3 size: 14 residues. The germline V gene has CDR1 LNHDA and CDR2 SQIVND (reference sequence). CDR3 nucleotides: TGTGCCAGTAGTATTAAGGGCGTTGCTGATACGCAGTATTTT. Its protein product is CASSIKGVADTQYF.

The chain links TRBV2 to TRBJ2-2; 10 nucleotides align to TRBD1. This CDR3 region has 15 residues. Germline V gene sequence: CDR1 SNHLY, CDR2 FYNNEI. Losses at the gene ends were 5 bases for V and 5 bases for J; bases not matched to a gene: 5. CDR3: CASSRQGAHTGELFF. The CDR3 DNA sequence: TGTGCCAGCAGTCGACAGGGGGCGCATACCGGGGAGCTGTTTTTT.

This clone was recorded at least ten times. The chain combines TRBV20-1 with TRBJ1-5; 8 nucleotides align to TRBD1. The length of the CDR3 is 14 residues. CDR1 is DFQATT, CDR2 SNEGSKA, per germline (reference sequence). V lost 4 bases and J lost 6; bases outside the gene matches: 8. The CDR3 DNA reads as TGCAGTGCTAACCAAAACGGACAGGGTCAGCCCCAGCATTTT. It codes for CSANQNGQGQPQHF.

This clone occurred many times. The V call is TRBV5-1, the J call TRBJ2-1; 7 bases are a match to TRBD1. V trimming: 4 bases; J trimming: 4 bases; junction bases outside the gene matches: 8. Germline CDR1 is SGHRS and CDR2 is YFSETQ. The CDR3 has 15 residues. The CDR3 here is CASSLGQESYNEQFF. CDR3 DNA: TGCGCCAGCAGCCTCGGACAGGAGTCATACAATGAGCAGTTCTTC.

This clone was seen only a few times. This chain's CDR3 is CASSLGVNTGELFF. DNA of the CDR3: TGTGCCAGCAGCTTAGGGGTCAACACCGGGGAGCTGTTTTTT. The rearrangement joins TRBV5-8 to TRBJ2-2, with D tentatively TRBD1 (5 bases). V was cut by 2 bases and J by 2 bases, with 7 bases left in between. The germline CDR1 and CDR2 sequences are SGHTS and YDEGEE. The CDR3 runs 14 residues. Using reference TRBV5-8 and TRBJ2-2 for the parts outside the CDR3, the full variable domain is EAGVTQSPTHLIKTRGQQATLRCSPISGHTSVYWYQQALGLGLQFLLWYDEGEERNRGNFPPRFSGRQFPNYSSELNVNALELEDSALYLCASSLGVNTGELFFGEGSRLTVL.

The chain employs TRBV5-1 and TRBJ2-1, with D maybe TRBD1 (6 bases). The CDR3 consists of 17 residues. Trimming cost V 2 bases and J 10 bases, with 25 bases left between them. The V gene's germline CDR1 is SGHRS and CDR2 YFSETQ. The CDR3 protein is CASSFEVAMGAVGEQFF. Written as DNA, the CDR3 is TGCGCCAGCAGCTTTGAGGTAGCTATGGGGGCTGTTGGCGAGCAGTTCTTC.

The chain recombines TRBV20-1 with TRBJ1-1, with D tentatively TRBD1 (6 bases). Germline CDR1 DFQATT, CDR2 SNEGSKA (reference sequence). The length of the CDR3 is 12 residues. V was clipped by 5 bases and J by 12 bases, with 19 bases between them. The CDR3 here is CSARQDREISFF. The CDR3 nucleotides are TGCAGTGCTCGACAGGACAGAGAGATCTCTTTCTTT.

This clone came up once. The chain carries TRBV14 and TRBJ1-2; D may be TRBD1 (6 bases). The CDR3 consists of 18 residues. Germline assignment: CDR1 SGHDN and CDR2 FVKESK. V was shortened by 3 bases and J by 14 bases, with 34 bases between the two germline ends. The chain's CDR3 is CASSQRRSRFGTRRSWTF. DNA for the CDR3: TGTGCCAGCAGCCAGAGAAGATCCCGGTTCGGGACACGAAGGTCGTGGACCTTC.

At least ten counts were recorded for this clone. Other DNA variants within this sample encode the same CDR3. The V call is TRBV19, the J call TRBJ2-2, with TRBD1 matching over 12 bases. Germline loops: CDR1 LNHDA, CDR2 SQIVND (reference sequence). The CDR3 is 16 residues long. V lost 1 base to trimming and J lost 7 bases; unmatched junction nucleotides: 4. CDR3 nucleotide sequence: TGTGCCAGTAGTATAGGGGGACAGGGGGCTGTCGGGGAGCTGTTTTTT. It encodes CASSIGGQGAVGELFF.

The chain employs TRBV20-1 and TRBJ2-3, with 7 bases matching TRBD2. This CDR3 comprises 12 residues. CDR1 and CDR2 from the germline V gene are DFQATT and SNEGSKA (reference sequence). V shed 3 bases, J shed 6 bases, and the junction held 3 bases outside the gene matches. The CDR3 loop reads CSASGRIDTQYF. CDR3 nucleotides: TGCAGTGCTAGCGGGAGGATTGATACGCAGTATTTT.